These 8 T cell receptor beta chains share one sample of origin, sequenced in a study of blood T cells in healthy people across ages. For the second PCR, which ran for 7 to 11 cycles, a sample-barcoded 5' primer and a J-beta primer mix were used. TCRdb processed the 5' RACE reads anew with MiXCR; each CDR3 protein has one entry. This table holds nearly 800,000 distinct CDR3 sequences, roughly three fifths found once. Sequenced input: blood. The receptors come from a man between 35 and 55 years old in good health.

The rearrangement uses TRBV12-3 or TRBV12-4 and TRBJ1-2, with 9 bases fitting TRBD1. Unmatched junction bases numbered 4, after V lost 0 bases and J lost 8 bases. CDR3 size: 14 residues. DNA of the CDR3: TGTGCCAGCAGTTTAGCGCGGGGACAGGGAGGCTACACCTTC. Protein sequence: CASSLARGQGGYTF.

The chain is built from TRBV29-1 and TRBJ2-2; the D call may be TRBD1 or TRBD2 (5 bases each). Germline lookup yields CDR1 SQVTM and CDR2 ANQGSEA. The V and J ends lost 2 bases and 3 bases respectively, with 13 bases between them. The CDR3 runs 15 residues. CDR3 coding DNA: TGCAGCGTTGAATTGGGGGAGATCGACACCGGGGAGCTGTTTTTT. Its translation: CSVELGEIDTGELFF.

The chain joins TRBV25-1 to TRBJ1-6, with 7 bases that match TRBD1. The CDR3 is 17 residues long. Germline V gives CDR1 MGHDK, CDR2 SYGVNS. Trimming removed 2 bases from V and 10 bases from J; junction bases left unmatched: 14. The CDR3 nucleotides are TGTGCCAGCAGTGAACAGGGGGTTCGGGGGGGGAGGTCACCCCTCCACTTT. It translates to CASSEQGVRGGRSPLHF.

The CDR3 region has the DNA TGTGCTAGTGGACCTGGTACAATCGGAGGTTTCCAGTACTTC. Translated: CASGPGTIGGFQYF. The chain employs TRBV12-5 and TRBJ2-5; possible D gene TRBD2, 5 bases. This CDR3 is built from 14 residues. CDR1 is LGHNT and CDR2 is FRNRAP in the germline V gene. V dropped 6 bases and J dropped 10 bases, with 21 bases sitting between them.

J is TRBJ2-5 and V is TRBV2, with 12 bases aligning to TRBD1. The CDR3 length is 15 residues. V lost 6 bases to trimming and J lost 4 bases; unmatched junction nucleotides: 6. CDR1 is SNHLY and CDR2 is FYNNEI in the germline V gene. This CDR3 reads CASRLGQGASETQYF. The CDR3, as DNA: TGTGCCAGCAGGCTGGGACAGGGGGCGTCAGAGACCCAGTACTTC.

V is TRBV5-1 and J is TRBJ2-1; 9 bases are a match to TRBD2. V lost 4 bases, J lost 5 bases, and 4 bases stayed unmatched. Germline lookup yields CDR1 SGHRS and CDR2 YFSETQ. The CDR3 length is 14 residues. The CDR3 region is CASSQTSGNNEQFF. The CDR3 nucleotides read TGCGCCAGCAGCCAGACTAGCGGAAACAATGAGCAGTTCTTC.

This chain joins TRBV15 and TRBJ2-5, with D possibly TRBD2 on 6 matching bases. V dropped 1 base and J dropped 5 bases, with 20 bases sitting between them. The CDR3 is 17 residues long. Germline lookup yields CDR1 LNHNV and CDR2 YYDKDF (reference sequence). The CDR3 DNA reads TGTGCCACCAGCAGAGTTTTTGGAGGGTTGTTGGGGGAGACCCAGTACTTC. Translation gives CATSRVFGGLLGETQYF.

This chain connects TRBV20-1 to TRBJ2-1, with D perhaps TRBD1 or TRBD2 (6 bases each). In germline, CDR1 is DFQATT, CDR2 SNEGSKA (reference sequence). Trimming took 3 bases from V and 12 from J, leaving 15 bases between them. This CDR3 has 12 amino acids. CDR3 sequence: CSARSRGQGQFF. The CDR3 region has the DNA TGCAGTGCTAGGAGTCGGGGGCAGGGGCAGTTCTTC.